This TCR beta chain was sequenced in a study of blood T cell repertoires in COVID-19. The overall study: PBMCs, B-cell-depleted T cells, or T cells were the source of the cDNA or gDNA that made up the material.

Concerning this clone itself: Other DNA sequences in the sample encode the same CDR3.

Clones were read by immunoSEQ multiplex PCR, and TCRdb kept only the in-frame ones, dropping some. The table shows over 80,000 clones, with about nine tenths occurring only once. The germline CDR1 and CDR2 sequences are MDHEN and SYDVKM. Trimming took 6 bases from V and 2 from J, leaving 5 bases between them. The CDR3 totals 12 residues. This clonotype was sampled from a man in his forties or fifties with acute or convalescent COVID-19. The sample comprised peripheral blood. This sequence joins TRBV28 and TRBJ1-5; D ambiguous. CDR3 protein: CASRSGNQPQHF. CDR3 nucleotides: TGTGCCAGCAGAAGCGGCAATCAGCCCCAGCATTTT.